This TCR beta chain was retrieved from a study of shared clonotypes between healthy human individuals. Sequencing was performed with immunoSEQ multiplex PCR; in TCRdb, only in-frame clones are kept and a portion is missing. There are 2.3 million or so clones in the sample; 80% to 95% occur only once, and 0.35% to 0.45% lies in the top ten. J gave up 5 bases and V 2 bases, and 6 bases lay outside the gene matches. Per germline, CDR1 KGHSH and CDR2 LQKENI. This CDR3 is built from 17 residues. This clonotype originated in a man younger than 30 in good health. Some clones in this sample may be carry-over from other donors' samples. What was sequenced was naive CD4+ T cells from PBMCs. Indicated subset: CD45RA+ positively selected. J is TRBJ2-3 and V is TRBV18; TRBD2 aligns across 14 bases. The CDR3 region is CASSPERGLAGVDTQYF. DNA of the CDR3: TGTGCCAGCTCACCAGAGAGGGGACTAGCGGGAGTAGATACGCAGTATTTT.